The 16 T cell receptor beta chains in this list originate from one sample, sequenced in a study of naive CD8 T cells in extremely preterm neonates. Some clones are missing from TCRdb's copy, which holds only in-frame ones; the method was immunoSEQ multiplex PCR. The sample comprises approximately 5,500 clones, over 95% of which are singletons, and about 0.5% rests with the top ten. What was sequenced was naive CD8+ T cells from blood. The receptors here all came from a human donor in good health.

The V gene is TRBV7-2, the J gene TRBJ2-7, with 10 nucleotides matching TRBD1. The germline gives CDR1 SGHTA, CDR2 FQGNSA. V trimming: 5 bases; J trimming: 4 bases; junction bases outside the gene matches: 5. This CDR3 spans 14 amino acids. This chain's CDR3 is CASSHRDRGYEQYF. Written as DNA, the CDR3 is TGTGCCAGCAGCCACCGGGACAGGGGATACGAGCAGTACTTC.

The gene calls are TRBV7-3 and TRBJ2-1; 10 nucleotides agree with TRBD2. The CDR3 length is 15 residues. V gave up 0 bases and J gave up 5 bases; unmatched junction bases: 1. Germline V gene sequence: CDR1 SGHTA, CDR2 FQGTGA. CDR3 in amino acids: CASSLTGLADNEQFF. The CDR3 bases are TGTGCCAGCAGCTTAACAGGACTAGCGGACAATGAGCAGTTCTTC.

In its sample, this clone was seen once. The chain is built from TRBV10-3 and TRBJ2-7; 11 positions match TRBD2. This CDR3 has 12 residues. V was clipped by 6 bases and J by 12 bases; unmatched bases: 7. The germline gives CDR1 ENHRY, CDR2 SYGVKD. The CDR3 sequence: CAIRTTSGSTYF. CDR3 bases: TGTGCCATCAGAACAACTAGCGGGAGCACGTACTTC.

The chain recombines TRBV12-5 with TRBJ1-1; 7 bases map to TRBD1. V was clipped by 3 bases and J by 4 bases; unmatched bases: 2. The CDR3 has 13 residues. Per germline, CDR1 LGHNT and CDR2 FRNRAP. The CDR3 is CASGFRGSTEAFF. The CDR3 DNA reads as TGTGCTAGTGGTTTCAGGGGGTCCACTGAAGCTTTCTTT.

The chain uses TRBV7-9 and TRBJ2-3; no clear D gene. The CDR3 runs 14 residues. Germline V gives CDR1 SEHNR, CDR2 FQNEAQ (reference sequence). Trimming stripped 4 bases from V and 2 bases from J, with 10 bases between. The chain's CDR3 is CASSSRLVTDTQYF. CDR3 DNA: TGTGCCAGCAGCTCAAGACTTGTCACAGATACGCAGTATTTT.

This clone was detected only once. The rearrangement uses TRBV11-2 and TRBJ1-1; D gene uncertain. The CDR3 has 12 amino acids. Trimming left V 3 bases short and J 1 base short, with 3 bases between. CDR1 and CDR2 from the germline V gene are SGHAT and FQNNGV. In DNA form, the CDR3 reads TGTGCCAGCAGCTTGAGGAACACTGAAGCTTTCTTT. It is translated as CASSLRNTEAFF.

The rearrangement links TRBV5-8 to TRBJ1-1; TRBD1 might be the D (6 bases). This CDR3 region has 15 residues. Trimming shortened V by 0 bases and J by 8 bases, and 17 bases separated the two germline ends. Germline CDR1 reads SGHTS; CDR2 reads YDEGEE. Here the CDR3 reads CASSLVRSGAVEAFF. Here the CDR3 DNA reads TGTGCCAGCAGCTTGGTCCGCTCAGGGGCCGTAGAAGCTTTCTTT.

The V gene is TRBV29-1, the J gene TRBJ1-2; 7 bases line up with TRBD1. V gave up 3 bases and J gave up 0 bases; unmatched junction bases: 7. The length of the CDR3 is 15 residues. Looked up from germline, CDR1 is SQVTM and CDR2 is ANQGSEA. The CDR3 DNA sequence: TGCAGCGTTGACCTTGCGACAGGGCCTAACTATGGCTACACCTTC. It yields the protein CSVDLATGPNYGYTF.

J is TRBJ2-1 and V is TRBV9; 10 nucleotides align to TRBD2. The germline V gene encodes CDR1 SGDLS and CDR2 YYNGEE. The CDR3 covers 22 residues. The V gene end was trimmed by 2 bases and the J gene end by 0 bases; junction bases not matched to a gene: 20. The CDR3 region is CASSVNPGASGRTPSSYNEQFF. DNA of the CDR3: TGTGCCAGCAGCGTCAACCCTGGGGCTAGCGGGAGAACCCCGAGCTCCTACAATGAGCAGTTCTTC.

The count of this clone is one. The rearrangement joins TRBV7-9 to TRBJ1-2; no clear D gene. The germline V gene encodes CDR1 SEHNR and CDR2 FQNEAQ (reference sequence). There are 17 residues in the CDR3. The ends were cut back, 1 base at V and 2 bases at J, with 17 bases in the middle. The CDR3 DNA is TGTGCCAGCAGCTTAGGGGCCCCAGACACGGGAAACTATGGCTACACCTTC. It specifies CASSLGAPDTGNYGYTF.

V gene TRBV27 combines with J gene TRBJ2-3; D remains ambiguous. Trimming left V 3 bases short and J 0 bases short, with 4 bases between. The CDR3 covers 13 residues. Germline V gives CDR1 MNHEY, CDR2 SMNVEV (reference sequence). CDR3: CASSLASTDTQYF. CDR3 in DNA: TGTGCCAGCAGTTTGGCTAGCACAGATACGCAGTATTTT.

The chain joins TRBV11-3 to TRBJ2-1, with 12 nucleotides matching TRBD2. V shed 5 bases, J shed 0 bases, and the junction held 5 bases outside the gene matches. Per germline, CDR1 SGHNT and CDR2 YENEEA. The CDR3 is 17 amino acids. For the CDR3, the DNA is TGTGCCAGCAGCCTGGGACTAGCGGGTAGCTCCTACAATGAGCAGTTCTTC. Translation gives CASSLGLAGSSYNEQFF.

The V call is TRBV7-8, the J call TRBJ2-5; D unresolved. Trimming left V 1 base short and J 2 bases short, with 11 bases between. CDR1 SGHVS and CDR2 FQNEAQ come from the germline V gene. The CDR3 is made up of 15 amino acids. CDR3 protein: CASSLVLRRQETQYF. CDR3 in DNA: TGTGCCAGCAGCTTAGTCCTCCGCAGGCAAGAGACCCAGTACTTC. The full variable domain, rest sourced from reference TRBV7-8 and TRBJ2-5, is GAGVSQSPRYKVAKRGQDVALRCDPISGHVSLFWYQQALGQGPEFLTYFQNEAQLDKSGLPSDRFFAERPEGSVSTLKIQRTQQEDSAVYLCASSLVLRRQETQYFGPGTRLLVL.

V gene TRBV30 combines with J gene TRBJ2-3; the match to TRBD2 covers 7 bases. This CDR3 has 13 residues. Germline V gene data show CDR1 as GTSNPN and CDR2 as SVGIG (reference sequence). J lost 2 bases, V lost 5 bases, and 4 bases had no gene match. Here the CDR3 DNA reads TGTGCCTGGGTAGCGGGCCTCACAGATACGCAGTATTTT. Residues: CAWVAGLTDTQYF.

The CDR3 loop reads CAWSVLEREGSYNEQFF. The CDR3 bases are TGTGCCTGGAGTGTACTTGAGCGGGAGGGCTCCTACAATGAGCAGTTCTTC. The chain recombines TRBV30 with TRBJ2-1; 10 bases map to TRBD2. This CDR3 spans 17 amino acids. V lost 0 bases, J lost 0 bases, and 5 bases stayed unmatched. Germline CDR1 reads GTSNPN; CDR2 reads SVGIG (reference sequence).

This chain uses TRBV29-1 with TRBJ1-2; TRBD1 matches at 8 bases. Looked up from germline, CDR1 is SQVTM and CDR2 is ANQGSEA. The CDR3 spans 14 residues. The V gene end was trimmed by 6 bases and the J gene end by 0 bases; junction bases not matched to a gene: 6. The CDR3 sequence: CSVEDRDPNYGYTF. CDR3 sequence (DNA): TGCAGCGTGGAGGACAGGGACCCTAACTATGGCTACACCTTC.